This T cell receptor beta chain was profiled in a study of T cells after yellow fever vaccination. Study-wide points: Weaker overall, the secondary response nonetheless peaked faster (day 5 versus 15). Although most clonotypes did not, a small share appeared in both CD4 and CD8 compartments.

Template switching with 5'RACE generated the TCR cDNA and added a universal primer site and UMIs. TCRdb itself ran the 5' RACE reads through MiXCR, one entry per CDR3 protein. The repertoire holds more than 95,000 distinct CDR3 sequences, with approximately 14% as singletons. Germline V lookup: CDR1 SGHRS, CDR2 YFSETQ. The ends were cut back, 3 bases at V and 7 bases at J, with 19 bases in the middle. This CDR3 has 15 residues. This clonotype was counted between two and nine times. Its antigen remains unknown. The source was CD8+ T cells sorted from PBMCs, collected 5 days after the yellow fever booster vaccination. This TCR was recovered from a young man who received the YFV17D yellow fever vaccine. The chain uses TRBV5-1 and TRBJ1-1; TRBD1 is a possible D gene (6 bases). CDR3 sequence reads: CASSWGGDKGSEAFF. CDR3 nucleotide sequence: TGCGCCAGCAGCTGGGGAGGGGACAAAGGGAGTGAAGCTTTCTTT.